The source of this T cell receptor beta chain is a study of immune reconstitution after stem cell transplant in scleroderma. Germline lookup yields CDR1 DFQATT and CDR2 SNEGSKA (reference sequence). V was pared by 1 base and J by 4 bases, with 9 bases of the junction left unmatched. The CDR3 is 15 residues long. This clonotype is medium-sized. TCRdb reprocessed the RT-PCR reads via MiXCR and lists one record per CDR3 protein. The repertoire holds about 2,400 distinct CDR3 sequences, with 10% to 12% as singletons. The receptor's source is a female donor with systemic sclerosis. The chain combines TRBV20-1 with TRBJ1-2; TRBD1 aligns across 7 bases. The sample here was taken before or after autologous hematopoietic stem cell transplantation (not recorded which). The CDR3 here is CSARADLQGFYGYTF. Here the CDR3 DNA reads TGCAGTGCTAGAGCTGACCTACAGGGGTTCTATGGCTACACCTTC.